This T cell receptor beta chain was observed in a study of cytomegalovirus exposure and HLA in healthy donors. Study-wide results and limits: Under in vitro conditions, three CMV-associated chains were confirmed as specific for CMV antigens.

On this clone itself: Its matching antigen is unknown.

CDR1 MGHRA and CDR2 YSYEKL come from the germline V gene. Trimming removed 4 bases from V and 0 bases from J; junction bases left unmatched: 9. The CDR3 is 17 residues long. The table came from immunoSEQ multiplex PCR; TCRdb's copy has only in-frame clones and leaves some out. The profile shows about 170,000 clones, about nine tenths of them singletons. Donors came from a validation cohort of 95 to 150 subjects, distinct from the first 666-subject cohort. The sample taken for sequencing was PBMCs. The rearrangement links TRBV4-1 to TRBJ2-1, with TRBD2 identical over 7 bases. The sequence came from a young woman in good health and CMV-seropositive. The CDR3 is CASSRNPLAPSYNEQFF. The CDR3 nucleotides are TGCGCCAGCAGCCGCAACCCACTAGCGCCCTCCTACAATGAGCAGTTCTTC.